Listed here are 21 T cell receptor beta chains from one sample, sequenced in a study of blood T cell repertoires in COVID-19. Assay used: immunoSEQ multiplex PCR; TCRdb lists only in-frame clones, some missing. The sample includes 360,000 or so clones, almost 90% of them seen just once. The sample taken for sequencing was peripheral blood. Source of these receptors: a man aged 18 to 29 with active or convalescent COVID-19.

The chain carries TRBV5-6 and TRBJ2-5; 7 bases are shared with TRBD2. The CDR3 runs 16 residues. Trimming removed 4 bases from V and 5 bases from J; junction bases left unmatched: 14. Germline CDR1 and CDR2: SGHDT and YYEEEE. For the CDR3, the DNA is TGTGCCAGCAGCCCCGGCGCTAGCGGATTGAAGGAGACCCAGTACTTC. It encodes CASSPGASGLKETQYF.

The chain has TRBV19 and TRBJ1-2, with D maybe TRBD1 (5 bases). CDR1 LNHDA and CDR2 SQIVND come from the germline V gene (reference sequence). This CDR3 has 13 amino acids. V gave up 2 bases and J gave up 2 bases, with 6 bases separating them. CDR3 in amino acids: CASSIRGNYGYTF. The CDR3 DNA sequence: TGTGCCAGTAGTATAAGGGGAAACTATGGCTACACCTTC.

The chain uses TRBV7-8 and TRBJ1-2; 8 nucleotides match TRBD1. Trimming at V came to 1 base and at J to 7 bases, leaving 11 bases not matched to a gene. Germline V lookup: CDR1 SGHVS, CDR2 FQNEAQ. This CDR3 region has 16 residues. CDR3 in DNA: TGTGCCAGCAGCTTAGGAACCGACTTGACAGGGGTTGGCTACACCTTC. It yields the protein CASSLGTDLTGVGYTF. Full variable domain (remainder filled in from reference TRBV7-8 and TRBJ1-2): GAGVSQSPRYKVAKRGQDVALRCDPISGHVSLFWYQQALGQGPEFLTYFQNEAQLDKSGLPSDRFFAERPEGSVSTLKIQRTQQEDSAVYLCASSLGTDLTGVGYTFGSGTRLTVV.

This clone came up once. The rearrangement joins TRBV5-5 to TRBJ1-4; D ambiguous. Germline CDR1 is SGHKS and CDR2 is YYEKEE (reference sequence). V was clipped by 0 bases and J by 1 base, with 10 bases between them. The CDR3 is 16 amino acids. The CDR3 region is CASSLGEIRTNEKLFF. CDR3 coding DNA: TGTGCCAGCAGCTTGGGGGAGATAAGAACTAATGAAAAACTGTTTTTT.

The chain has TRBV28 and TRBJ1-5; D uncertain. This CDR3 has 15 amino acids. V was shortened by 3 bases and J by 0 bases, with 9 bases between the two germline ends. The germline V gene has CDR1 MDHEN and CDR2 SYDVKM. The CDR3 loop reads CASSFIGVSNQPQHF. The CDR3 nucleotides read TGTGCCAGCAGTTTTATCGGGGTTAGCAATCAGCCCCAGCATTTT.

The V call is TRBV4-1, the J call TRBJ2-7, with D hard to call. Deletions cut 0 bases from V and 4 bases from J, with 10 bases between. The V gene's germline CDR1 is MGHRA and CDR2 YSYEKL. CDR3 length: 14 residues. CDR3 in DNA: TGCGCCAGCAGCCAAGATCGGTGGAGATACGAGCAGTACTTC. Residues: CASSQDRWRYEQYF.

The table lists this clone with a few counts. This chain connects TRBV6-5 to TRBJ2-7; the D gene is possibly TRBD1 (6 bases). V was pared by 8 bases and J by 2 bases, with 19 bases between. The germline V gene encodes CDR1 MNHEY and CDR2 SVGAGI. The CDR3 extends over 15 amino acids. Here the CDR3 DNA reads TGTGCCAGCTATAGTCCGGGACACCTAACCTACGAGCAGTACTTC. Translated, it gives CASYSPGHLTYEQYF.

The genes are TRBV5-4 and TRBJ2-2; 8 positions agree with TRBD1. This CDR3 spans 15 amino acids. Losses at the gene ends were 4 bases for V and 4 bases for J; bases not matched to a gene: 6. Per the germline V gene, CDR1 is SGHNT and CDR2 is YYREEE (reference sequence). The DNA of the CDR3 is TGTGCCAGCAGCAAAGACAGGGGTGGCACCGGGGAGCTGTTTTTT. This sequence encodes CASSKDRGGTGELFF.

This chain connects TRBV6-6 to TRBJ1-5; TRBD1 aligns across 7 bases. Germline CDR1 MNHNY, CDR2 SVGAGI (reference sequence). After removal of 5 bases from V and 10 bases from J, the junction contained 8 bases not matched to a gene. The CDR3 is 13 amino acids. The CDR3 protein is CASSNDRVQPQHF. The CDR3, as DNA: TGTGCCAGCAGTAACGACAGGGTTCAACCCCAGCATTTT.

This clone was observed a single time. This chain links TRBV4-3 with TRBJ2-7; D uncertain. Germline CDR1 is LGHNA and CDR2 is YSLEER. The CDR3 length is 14 residues. Trimming took 0 bases from V and 0 from J, leaving 6 bases between them. This CDR3 reads CASSQERYSYEQYF. The CDR3 DNA reads TGCGCCAGCAGCCAAGAGCGTTACTCCTACGAGCAGTACTTC.

Comments on this clone: The same CDR3 can be traced to other DNA sequences in this sample. The chain joins TRBV4-3 to TRBJ2-7, with 10 bases aligning to TRBD1. The CDR3 has 14 amino acids. Germline V gene lookup returns CDR1 LGHNA and CDR2 YSLEER. The ends lost 4 bases at V and 2 bases at J; junction bases unmatched: 2. The chain's CDR3 is CASSPGTGAYEQYF. CDR3 coding DNA: TGCGCCAGCAGCCCCGGGACAGGGGCCTACGAGCAGTACTTC.

The chain is built from TRBV4-1 and TRBJ1-3; D perhaps matches TRBD1 (5 bases). Germline V gene sequence: CDR1 MGHRA, CDR2 YSYEKL. V dropped 0 bases and J dropped 0 bases, with 6 bases sitting between them. The CDR3 totals 15 residues. This CDR3 is CASSQEGASGNTIYF. In DNA, the CDR3 is TGCGCCAGCAGCCAAGAAGGGGCCTCTGGAAACACCATATATTTT.

This chain connects TRBV4-2 to TRBJ2-1; TRBD2 matches 10 bases. Germline-derived CDR1 and CDR2 are LGHNA and YNFKEQ. Losses at the gene ends were 2 bases for V and 8 bases for J; bases not matched to a gene: 6. The CDR3 contains 15 residues. The CDR3 DNA reads TGTGCCAGCAGCCAATCCGAGCGGGAGGGCGATGAGCAGTTCTTC. Translating gives CASSQSEREGDEQFF.

V is TRBV5-4 and J is TRBJ2-7; 7 bases match TRBD2. Trimming removed 6 bases from V and 3 bases from J; junction bases left unmatched: 9. The CDR3 has 14 residues. Germline lookup yields CDR1 SGHNT and CDR2 YYREEE (reference sequence). CDR3 coding DNA: TGTGCCAGCACACCCACGGGAGGCTACTACGAGCAGTACTTC. It yields the protein CASTPTGGYYEQYF. The complete variable domain, with remaining parts taken from reference TRBV5-4 and TRBJ2-7, reads ETGVTQSPTHLIKTRGQQVTLRCSSQSGHNTVSWYQQALGQGPQFIFQYYREEENGRGNFPPRFSGLQFPNYSSELNVNALELDDSALYLCASTPTGGYYEQYFGPGTRLTVT.

The chain recombines TRBV19 with TRBJ1-5, with 9 positions matching TRBD1. The CDR3 length is 19 residues. J was trimmed by 0 bases and V by 1 base; bases with no gene match: 10. In germline, CDR1 is LNHDA, CDR2 SQIVND (reference sequence). CDR3 coding DNA: TGTGCCAGTAGTATAGGCCGGGACAGGGACCCGTATAGCAATCAGCCCCAGCATTTT. It translates to CASSIGRDRDPYSNQPQHF.

This chain uses TRBV29-1 with TRBJ1-1; D unresolved. The CDR3 runs 13 residues. The V gene lost 6 bases and the J gene lost 1 base, with 12 bases spanning the gap. CDR1 is SQVTM and CDR2 is ANQGSEA in the germline V gene. CDR3 sequence: CSVRTDPNTEAFF. CDR3 coding DNA: TGCAGCGTCCGCACAGACCCGAACACTGAAGCTTTCTTT.

The chain uses TRBV5-4 and TRBJ1-4; D might be TRBD1 (5 bases). Trimming removed 3 bases from V and 2 bases from J, with 11 bases in between. This CDR3 spans 15 amino acids. Germline V gene data show CDR1 as SGHNT and CDR2 as YYREEE (reference sequence). The CDR3 DNA reads TGTGCCAGCAGCTGGAGGGGTGCGACTAATGAAAAACTGTTTTTT. It specifies CASSWRGATNEKLFF.

The rearrangement links TRBV5-1 to TRBJ1-4, with D maybe TRBD1 (6 bases). V gave up 2 bases and J gave up 8 bases, with 13 bases separating them. Germline assignment: CDR1 SGHRS and CDR2 YFSETQ. This CDR3 is built from 14 residues. The CDR3 coding sequence is TGCGCCAGCAGCTTATTGACAGGTCGGGAAAAACTGTTTTTT. Protein sequence: CASSLLTGREKLFF.

Here the CDR3 DNA reads TGTGCCAGCAGCTTAGCTTCATTACTAGTTAATACGCAGTATTTT. As protein: CASSLASLLVNTQYF. V gene TRBV7-2 combines with J gene TRBJ2-3, with D perhaps matching TRBD2 (5 bases). V dropped 0 bases and J dropped 7 bases, with 14 bases sitting between them. The CDR3 sequence is 15 residues long. Germline CDR1 SGHTA, CDR2 FQGNSA.

The chain recombines TRBV19 with TRBJ1-5, with 8 bases fitting TRBD1. The CDR3 consists of 15 residues. The V gene's germline CDR1 is LNHDA and CDR2 SQIVND (reference sequence). The V and J ends lost 7 bases and 4 bases, in that order; junction bases with no gene match: 9. In DNA form, the CDR3 reads TGTGCCAGTACACCCCTGGACAGGGTGAATCAGCCCCAGCATTTT. Its translation is CASTPLDRVNQPQHF. The full variable domain, in which reference TRBV19 and TRBJ1-5 provide the parts outside the CDR3, is DGGITQSPKYLFRKEGQNVTLSCEQNLNHDAMYWYRQDPGQGLRLIYYSQIVNDFQKGDIAEGYSVSREKKESFPLTVTSAQKNPTAFYLCASTPLDRVNQPQHFGDGTRLSIL.

The V call is TRBV18, the J call TRBJ2-2; 10 bases map to TRBD2. Germline V gives CDR1 KGHSH, CDR2 LQKENI. J gave up 4 bases and V 4 bases, and 6 bases lay outside the gene matches. The CDR3 spans 16 residues. The CDR3 bases are TGTGCCAGCTCACAATCTAGCGGGAGTGTCACCGGGGAGCTGTTTTTT. This sequence encodes CASSQSSGSVTGELFF.